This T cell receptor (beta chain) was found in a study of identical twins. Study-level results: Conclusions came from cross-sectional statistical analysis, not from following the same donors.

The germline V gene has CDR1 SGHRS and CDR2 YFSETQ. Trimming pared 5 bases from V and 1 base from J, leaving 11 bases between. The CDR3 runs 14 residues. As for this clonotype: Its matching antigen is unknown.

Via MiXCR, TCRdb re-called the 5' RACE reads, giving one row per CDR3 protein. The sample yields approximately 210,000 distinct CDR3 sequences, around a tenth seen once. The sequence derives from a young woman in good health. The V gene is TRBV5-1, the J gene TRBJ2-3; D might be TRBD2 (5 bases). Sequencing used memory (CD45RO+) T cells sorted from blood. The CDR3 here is CASRAGVGTDTQYF. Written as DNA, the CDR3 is TGCGCCAGCAGGGCCGGGGTGGGCACAGATACGCAGTATTTT.